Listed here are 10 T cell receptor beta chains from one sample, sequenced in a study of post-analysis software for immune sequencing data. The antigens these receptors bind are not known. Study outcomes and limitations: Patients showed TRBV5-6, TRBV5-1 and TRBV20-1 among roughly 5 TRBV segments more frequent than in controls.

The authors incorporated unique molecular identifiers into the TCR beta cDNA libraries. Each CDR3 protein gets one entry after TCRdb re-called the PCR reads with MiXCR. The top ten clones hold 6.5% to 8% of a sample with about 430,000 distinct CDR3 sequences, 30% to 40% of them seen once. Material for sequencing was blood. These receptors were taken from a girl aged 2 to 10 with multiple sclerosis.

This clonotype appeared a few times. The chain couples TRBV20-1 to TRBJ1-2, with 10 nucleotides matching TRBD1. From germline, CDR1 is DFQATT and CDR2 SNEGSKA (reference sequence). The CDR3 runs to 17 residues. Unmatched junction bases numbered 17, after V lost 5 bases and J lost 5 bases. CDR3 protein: CSAYSGTGAILLYGYTF. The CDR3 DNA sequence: TGCAGTGCTTACTCCGGGACAGGGGCGATCCTCTTATATGGCTACACCTTC.

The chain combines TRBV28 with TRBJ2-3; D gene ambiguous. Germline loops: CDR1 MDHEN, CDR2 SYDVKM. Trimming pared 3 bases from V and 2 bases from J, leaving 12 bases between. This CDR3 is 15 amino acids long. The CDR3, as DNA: TGTGCCAGCAGTTTTGGAGCGCCTCTCACAGATACGCAGTATTTT. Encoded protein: CASSFGAPLTDTQYF. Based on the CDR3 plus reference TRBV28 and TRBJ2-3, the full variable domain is DVKVTQSSRYLVKRTGEKVFLECVQDMDHENMFWYRQDPGLGLRLIYFSYDVKMKEKGDIPEGYSVSREKKERFSLILESASTNQTSMYLCASSFGAPLTDTQYFGPGTRLTVL.

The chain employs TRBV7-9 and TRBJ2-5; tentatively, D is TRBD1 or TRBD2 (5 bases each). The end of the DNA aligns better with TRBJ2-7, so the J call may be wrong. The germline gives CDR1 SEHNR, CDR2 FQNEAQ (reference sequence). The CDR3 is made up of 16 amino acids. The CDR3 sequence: CASSPQSRGTPGEQYF. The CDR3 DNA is TGTGCCAGCAGCCCACAATCCCGTGGGACCCCAGGCGAGCAGTACTTC.

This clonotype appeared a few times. CDR3 residues: CAIRTAGGGTEAFF. CDR3 nucleotides: TGTGCCATCAGGACCGCAGGAGGGGGCACTGAAGCTTTCTTT. The chain carries TRBV10-3 and TRBJ1-1, with D perhaps TRBD1 (6 bases). V was clipped by 6 bases and J by 4 bases, with 15 bases between them. Germline V gene lookup returns CDR1 ENHRY and CDR2 SYGVKD. The CDR3 covers 14 residues.

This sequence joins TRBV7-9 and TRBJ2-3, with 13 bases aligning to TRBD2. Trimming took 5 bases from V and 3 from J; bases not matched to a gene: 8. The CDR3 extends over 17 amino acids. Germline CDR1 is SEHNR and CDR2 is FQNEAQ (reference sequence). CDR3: CASSPLRLAGGTDTQYF. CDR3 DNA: TGTGCCAGCAGCCCTTTACGACTAGCGGGGGGAACAGATACGCAGTATTTT. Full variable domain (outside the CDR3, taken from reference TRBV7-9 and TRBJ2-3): DTGVSQNPRHKITKRGQNVTFRCDPISEHNRLYWYRQTLGQGPEFLTYFQNEAQLEKSRLLSDRFSAERPKGSFSTLEIQRTEQGDSAMYLCASSPLRLAGGTDTQYFGPGTRLTVL.

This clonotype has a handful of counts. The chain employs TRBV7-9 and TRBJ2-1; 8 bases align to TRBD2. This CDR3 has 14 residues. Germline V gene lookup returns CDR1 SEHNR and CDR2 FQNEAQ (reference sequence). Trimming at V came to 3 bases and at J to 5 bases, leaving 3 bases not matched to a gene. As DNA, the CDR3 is TGTGCCAGCAGCTTTGGCGGGAGGAACAATGAGCAGTTCTTC. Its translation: CASSFGGRNNEQFF.

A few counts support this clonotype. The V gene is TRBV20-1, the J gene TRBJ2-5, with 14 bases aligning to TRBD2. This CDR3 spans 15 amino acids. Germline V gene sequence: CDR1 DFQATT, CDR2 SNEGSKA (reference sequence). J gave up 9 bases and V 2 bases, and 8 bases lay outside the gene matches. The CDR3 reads CSARSGLAGGRAQYF. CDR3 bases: TGCAGTGCTAGATCCGGACTAGCGGGGGGCAGGGCCCAGTACTTC.

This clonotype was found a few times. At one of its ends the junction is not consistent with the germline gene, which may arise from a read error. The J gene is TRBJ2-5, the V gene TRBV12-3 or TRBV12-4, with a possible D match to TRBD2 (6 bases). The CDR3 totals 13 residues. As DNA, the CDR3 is TGTGCTAGCAGTTTTCGGTCCACGGGGGAGCAGTACTTC. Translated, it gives CASSFRSTGEQYF.

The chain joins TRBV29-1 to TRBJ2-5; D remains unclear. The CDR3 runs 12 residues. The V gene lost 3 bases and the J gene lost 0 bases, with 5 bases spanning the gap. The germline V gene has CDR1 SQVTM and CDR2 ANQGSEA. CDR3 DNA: TGCAGCGTTGAGCCCAACCAAGAGACCCAGTACTTC. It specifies CSVEPNQETQYF.

The CDR3 DNA follows: TGCGCCAGCAGCTCGGGACTAGCGGGAGTCGATTATGAAGATACGCAGTATTTT. Translation gives CASSSGLAGVDYEDTQYF. The genes are TRBV5-1 and TRBJ2-3; TRBD2 matches at 14 bases. CDR3 size: 18 residues. After removal of 3 bases from V and 5 bases from J, the junction contained 11 bases not matched to a gene. Per the germline V gene, CDR1 is SGHRS and CDR2 is YFSETQ.